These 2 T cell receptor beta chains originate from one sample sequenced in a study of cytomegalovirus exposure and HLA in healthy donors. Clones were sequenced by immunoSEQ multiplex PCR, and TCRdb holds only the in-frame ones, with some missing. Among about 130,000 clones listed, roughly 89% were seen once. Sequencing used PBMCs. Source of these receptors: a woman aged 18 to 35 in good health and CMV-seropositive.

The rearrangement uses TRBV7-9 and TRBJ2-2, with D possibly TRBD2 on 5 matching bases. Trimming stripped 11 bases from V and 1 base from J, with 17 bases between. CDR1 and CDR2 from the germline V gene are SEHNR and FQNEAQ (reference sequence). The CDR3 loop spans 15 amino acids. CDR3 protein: CAFPPLEGNTGELFF. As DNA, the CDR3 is TGTGCCTTCCCCCCCCTAGAGGGGAACACCGGGGAGCTGTTTTTT.

The CDR3 nucleotides are TGTGCCAGCAGCTTGGACACACAAGCGCCCCAGTACTTC. As protein: CASSLDTQAPQYF. This sequence joins TRBV11-1 and TRBJ2-5; TRBD1 is a possible D gene (5 bases). V was clipped by 3 bases and J by 9 bases, with 14 bases between them. The CDR3 loop spans 13 amino acids. CDR1 and CDR2 (germline): SGHAT, FQDESV (reference sequence).